The 20 T cell receptor beta chains given below trace back to one sample, sequenced in a study of T cells in Graves' hyperthyroidism and ophthalmopathy. TCR beta CDR3 sequences were amplified from RNA transcripts. First-round RT-PCR targeting the TCR CDR3 was performed with the HTBI primer set. TCRdb processed the multiplex PCR reads anew with MiXCR; each CDR3 protein has one entry. The sample yields roughly 640,000 distinct CDR3 sequences, roughly a sixth seen once. Specimen: blood. The receptors come from a woman between 40 and 55 years old with Graves' ophthalmopathy.

This clonotype was detected many times. The V gene is TRBV7-2, the J gene TRBJ1-1; D unclear. This CDR3 contains 14 residues. V was trimmed by 4 bases and J by 2 bases, leaving 11 bases between them. CDR1 is SGHTA and CDR2 is FQGNSA in the germline V gene. CDR3 in amino acids: CASSSNPGNTEAFF. The CDR3 nucleotides read TGTGCCAGCAGCTCCAATCCGGGTAACACTGAAGCTTTCTTT.

The chain joins TRBV2 to TRBJ1-4; TRBD1 matches at 9 bases. The CDR3 sequence is 15 residues long. Germline CDR1 and CDR2: SNHLY and FYNNEI. The ends lost 5 bases at V and 5 bases at J; junction bases unmatched: 6. CDR3 nucleotide sequence: TGTGCCAGCAGTTTACAGGGGGCTAGGAATGAAAAACTGTTTTTT. Translation: CASSLQGARNEKLFF.

This clonotype has only a few counts. The V and J genes are TRBV6-6 and TRBJ2-1; TRBD2 aligns across 9 bases. V lost 0 bases and J lost 8; bases outside the gene matches: 5. The CDR3 has 15 residues. Germline V gene sequence: CDR1 MNHNY, CDR2 SVGAGI (reference sequence). In DNA, the CDR3 is TGTGCCAGCAGTTACTCGGCGGGGGGGCATTATGAGCAGTTCTTC. It is translated as CASSYSAGGHYEQFF.

In its sample, this clonotype was seen a few times. The V gene is TRBV10-3, the J gene TRBJ1-1, with D perhaps matching TRBD1 (5 bases). V was cut by 11 bases and J by 1 base, with 20 bases left in between. The CDR3 runs 15 residues. CDR1 is ENHRY and CDR2 is SYGVKD in the germline V gene. CDR3 region: CAVKEEARANTEAFF. The CDR3 region has the DNA TGTGCCGTCAAAGAAGAGGCCAGGGCGAACACTGAAGCTTTCTTT.

This clonotype was counted ten times or more. V and J are TRBV20-1 and TRBJ2-3, with TRBD1 as a possible D gene (6 bases). V was cut by 6 bases and J by 0 bases, with 16 bases left in between. Germline loops: CDR1 DFQATT, CDR2 SNEGSKA (reference sequence). The CDR3 runs to 15 residues. The DNA of the CDR3 is TGCAGTGCAACTCGGGACACCGATAGCACAGATACGCAGTATTTT. It codes for CSATRDTDSTDTQYF.

This clonotype was recorded many times. The chain has TRBV5-8 and TRBJ2-5; TRBD1 aligns across 10 bases. The CDR3 is 16 residues long. Germline CDR1 reads SGHTS; CDR2 reads YDEGEE. V trimming: 2 bases; J trimming: 5 bases; junction bases outside the gene matches: 9. The CDR3 reads CASSLGTGVALETQYF. For the CDR3, the DNA is TGTGCCAGCAGCTTAGGGACAGGGGTGGCCCTGGAGACCCAGTACTTC.

The rearrangement joins TRBV5-6 to TRBJ2-7; a possible D gene is TRBD1 (5 bases). Germline CDR1 reads SGHDT; CDR2 reads YYEEEE. The CDR3 spans 14 residues. V was clipped by 6 bases and J by 3 bases, with 16 bases between them. The CDR3 reads CASNYQGSDYEQYF. DNA of the CDR3: TGTGCCAGCAACTATCAGGGCAGCGACTACGAGCAGTACTTC.

This clonotype was observed a handful of times. In DNA form, the CDR3 reads TGCGCCAGCAGCTTCGGACACCGAGACCCCTACGAGCAGTACTTC. Translation: CASSFGHRDPYEQYF. The genes are TRBV5-1 and TRBJ2-7; D may be TRBD1 (5 bases). The germline V gene has CDR1 SGHRS and CDR2 YFSETQ. The CDR3 is 15 amino acids. V lost 2 bases and J lost 2, with 14 bases in between.

V usage is TRBV30 and J usage is TRBJ2-3; possibly TRBD1 for D (6 bases). Trimming stripped 4 bases from V and 4 bases from J, with 6 bases between. This CDR3 has 11 residues. Germline V lookup: CDR1 GTSNPN, CDR2 SVGIG (reference sequence). This CDR3 is CAWTGADTQYF. The CDR3 DNA is TGTGCCTGGACAGGGGCAGATACGCAGTATTTT.

A note on this clonotype: Being one base from a much bigger clone, this may be a read error. The chain has TRBV30 and TRBJ1-1, with D possibly matching TRBD1 (6 bases). The germline CDR1 and CDR2 sequences are GTSNPN and SVGIG (reference sequence). The CDR3 totals 12 residues. Deletions cut 4 bases from V and 5 bases from J, with 11 bases between. In DNA, the CDR3 is TGTGCCTGGATCGGGGGGGCAACTGAAGCTTTCTTT. Translated: CAWIGGATEAFF.

This clonotype was recorded a few times. This rearrangement joins TRBV29-1 to TRBJ1-2, with D maybe TRBD1 (6 bases). V was clipped by 3 bases and J by 3 bases, with 20 bases between them. The CDR3 extends over 16 amino acids. Germline V gene data show CDR1 as SQVTM and CDR2 as ANQGSEA. In DNA form, the CDR3 reads TGCAGCGTTGACACCCCGTCGTTGGGGGGGCACTATGGCTACACCTTC. Its protein product is CSVDTPSLGGHYGYTF.

This clonotype occurred many times. The chain couples TRBV6-2 or TRBV6-3 to TRBJ1-1; D call uncertain. The CDR3 has 15 residues. CDR1 is MNHEY, CDR2 SVGEGT, per germline. V lost 0 bases, J lost 1 base, and 9 bases lay in between. The CDR3 is CASSYSARRNTEAFF. The CDR3 DNA sequence: TGTGCCAGCAGTTACTCGGCACGCAGGAACACTGAAGCTTTCTTT.

This clonotype was counted many times. This chain joins TRBV9 and TRBJ2-5; D is possibly TRBD2 (6 bases). The V gene's germline CDR1 is SGDLS and CDR2 YYNGEE. The CDR3 is 15 amino acids. V lost 1 base to trimming and J lost 4 bases, with 14 bases between them. This CDR3 is CASSVLEGEGETQYF. CDR3 sequence (DNA): TGTGCCAGCAGCGTATTGGAGGGAGAAGGAGAGACCCAGTACTTC.

This clonotype occurred many times. The chain employs TRBV6-2 or TRBV6-3 and TRBJ2-3; 11 bases are shared with TRBD2. The germline V gene encodes CDR1 MNHEY and CDR2 SVGEGT. CDR3 size: 17 residues. The ends lost 0 bases at V and 4 bases at J; junction bases unmatched: 6. The CDR3 DNA reads as TGTGCCAGCAGTTACTCGAGACTAGCGGGGAAGCCAGATACGCAGTATTTT. Translating gives CASSYSRLAGKPDTQYF.

This clonotype was seen at least ten times. J is TRBJ2-5 and V is TRBV11-2, with D uncertain. V was clipped by 1 base and J by 3 bases, with 18 bases between them. CDR1 and CDR2 (germline): SGHAT, FQNNGV. There are 17 residues in the CDR3. DNA of the CDR3: TGTGCCAGCAGCTTAGGGAAGGGCGGTCCTGTTGAAGAGACCCAGTACTTC. As protein: CASSLGKGGPVEETQYF. Full variable domain (outside the CDR3, taken from reference TRBV11-2 and TRBJ2-5): EAGVAQSPRYKIIEKRQSVAFWCNPISGHATLYWYQQILGQGPKLLIQFQNNGVVDDSQLPKDRFSAERLKGVDSTLKIQPAKLEDSAVYLCASSLGKGGPVEETQYFGPGTRLLVL.

This chain uses TRBV30 with TRBJ2-7; 8 bases map to TRBD2. The CDR3 totals 13 residues. V lost 2 bases and J lost 0; bases outside the gene matches: 0. Germline V lookup: CDR1 GTSNPN, CDR2 SVGIG (reference sequence). The CDR3: CAWSRGGSYEQYF. The CDR3, as DNA: TGTGCCTGGAGTCGGGGGGGCTCCTACGAGCAGTACTTC.

The genes are TRBV4-2 and TRBJ2-3; D is uncertain. Germline CDR1 reads LGHNA; CDR2 reads YNFKEQ. Trimming shortened V by 1 base and J by 2 bases, and 10 bases separated the two germline ends. CDR3 length equals 15 residues. This chain's CDR3 is CASSQAPGVTDTQYF. The CDR3 DNA is TGTGCCAGCAGCCAAGCCCCTGGGGTCACAGATACGCAGTATTTT.

This clonotype was detected many times. This chain uses TRBV18 with TRBJ2-5; TRBD1 matches at 7 bases. V shed 3 bases and J 2 bases; nucleotides not matched to a gene: 3. CDR1 is KGHSH, CDR2 LQKENI, per germline. There are 14 residues in the CDR3. For the CDR3, the DNA is TGTGCCAGCTCACCCGGGACAGTTCAAGAGACCCAGTACTTC. Its translation is CASSPGTVQETQYF.

The chain couples TRBV2 to TRBJ2-1, with 7 bases aligning to TRBD2. V lost 3 bases, J lost 3 bases, and 5 bases stayed unmatched. The CDR3 consists of 15 residues. The germline V gene has CDR1 SNHLY and CDR2 FYNNEI. The chain's CDR3 is CASSDPAGNYNEQFF. The CDR3, as DNA: TGTGCCAGCAGTGACCCAGCGGGAAACTACAATGAGCAGTTCTTC.

The sample holds a few counts of this clonotype. This chain uses TRBV12-5 with TRBJ1-5; tentative D call: TRBD1 (6 bases). The CDR3 covers 15 residues. Trimming removed 3 bases at V and 5 bases at J, with 14 bases between. CDR1 and CDR2 (germline): LGHNT, FRNRAP. CDR3 sequence (DNA): TGTGCTAGTGGTTTCCCGGGACACCTCGATCAGCCCCAGCATTTT. Amino acids: CASGFPGHLDQPQHF.